These 13 T cell receptor beta chains were sequenced from one sample in a study of blood T cell repertoires in COVID-19. Method: immunoSEQ multiplex PCR; TCRdb's copy keeps in-frame clones and lacks some. The sample includes about 310,000 clones, approximately 86% of them seen just once. The sequenced sample consisted of PBMCs or T cells enriched from blood (not recorded which). These receptor sequences come from a young woman who had recovered from COVID-19.

The chain recombines TRBV21-1 with TRBJ2-5; the tabulated D call, TRBD2, remains unverified against the DNA. TRBV21-1 is noted as a pseudogene. The CDR3 loop spans 16 amino acids. For the CDR3, the DNA is TGTGCCAGCAGCAAAGTTTTAGCGGGGGGGCAAGAGACCCAGTACTTC. Amino acids: CASSKVLAGGQETQYF.

The chain links TRBV9 to TRBJ2-2; D gene uncertain. The ends were cut back, 4 bases at V and 4 bases at J, with 14 bases in the middle. Germline V gives CDR1 SGDLS, CDR2 YYNGEE. The length of the CDR3 is 15 residues. The DNA of the CDR3 is TGTGCCAGCAGCTCTTATTCCTTGTCCACCGGGGAGCTGTTTTTT. It translates to CASSSYSLSTGELFF.

The V call is TRBV19, the J call TRBJ1-1, with D tentatively TRBD1 (5 bases). V dropped 7 bases and J dropped 6 bases, with 18 bases sitting between them. Per germline, CDR1 LNHDA and CDR2 SQIVND (reference sequence). The CDR3 has 14 residues. The CDR3 here is CASTFQGLSAEAFF. The CDR3 bases are TGTGCCAGTACCTTCCAGGGTTTATCTGCTGAAGCTTTCTTT.

This chain links TRBV5-1 with TRBJ1-3; D perhaps matches TRBD1 (6 bases). CDR3 length equals 14 residues. Deletions cut 4 bases from V and 0 bases from J, with 8 bases between. The germline V gene has CDR1 SGHRS and CDR2 YFSETQ. CDR3 coding DNA: TGCGCCAGCAGCATACAGGGCTCTGGAAACACCATATATTTT. Translating gives CASSIQGSGNTIYF. The variable domain in full, with the rest retrieved from reference TRBV5-1 and TRBJ1-3, is KAGVTQTPRYLIKTRGQQVTLSCSPISGHRSVSWYQQTPGQGLQFLFEYFSETQRNKGNFPGRFSGRQFSNSRSEMNVSTLELGDSALYLCASSIQGSGNTIYFGEGSWLTVV.

V and J are TRBV19 and TRBJ2-7; tentative D call: TRBD2 (6 bases). Trimming pared 2 bases from V and 6 bases from J, leaving 17 bases between. Germline V lookup: CDR1 LNHDA, CDR2 SQIVND (reference sequence). CDR3 size: 15 residues. This chain's CDR3 is CASSITGVGTSEQYF. CDR3 coding DNA: TGTGCCAGTAGTATAACGGGAGTGGGTACATCCGAGCAGTACTTC.

The V and J genes are TRBV28 and TRBJ2-5, with TRBD2 matching 16 bases. This CDR3 contains 16 residues. In germline, CDR1 is MDHEN, CDR2 SYDVKM. V lost 3 bases, J lost 6 bases, and 4 bases stayed unmatched. CDR3 DNA: TGTGCCAGCAGTTTGGGACTAGCGGGAGGGCAGAAGACCCAGTACTTC. Translated: CASSLGLAGGQKTQYF. Full variable domain (outside the CDR3, taken from reference TRBV28 and TRBJ2-5): DVKVTQSSRYLVKRTGEKVFLECVQDMDHENMFWYRQDPGLGLRLIYFSYDVKMKEKGDIPEGYSVSREKKERFSLILESASTNQTSMYLCASSLGLAGGQKTQYFGPGTRLLVL.

The genes are TRBV3-1 (or the pseudogene TRBV3-2) and TRBJ1-1; 9 nucleotides align to TRBD1. Looked up from germline, CDR1 is LGHDT and CDR2 is YNNKEL (reference sequence). Trimming at V came to 4 bases and at J to 4 bases, leaving 4 bases not matched to a gene. CDR3 length: 14 residues. This CDR3 reads CASSPGTGSTEAFF. The CDR3 DNA reads as TGTGCCAGCAGCCCGGGGACAGGGTCCACTGAAGCTTTCTTT.

The chain employs TRBV28 and TRBJ1-2; a weak D match, TRBD1 (6 bases). Per the germline V gene, CDR1 is MDHEN and CDR2 is SYDVKM. The CDR3 consists of 12 residues. V lost 7 bases and J lost 6, with 12 bases in between. CDR3 in DNA: TGTGCCAGCACCGACGGGACACATGGCTACACCTTC. Its translation: CASTDGTHGYTF.

The V and J genes are TRBV2 and TRBJ2-5, with D maybe TRBD1 (5 bases). This CDR3 is 13 amino acids long. Germline V gives CDR1 SNHLY, CDR2 FYNNEI. V lost 3 bases to trimming and J lost 3 bases, with 8 bases between them. For the CDR3, the DNA is TGTGCCAGCAGTGATAGGGGAAAAGAGACCCAGTACTTC. Translated, it gives CASSDRGKETQYF.

The chain has TRBV7-9 and TRBJ1-1, with 9 nucleotides matching TRBD1. CDR1 and CDR2 from the germline V gene are SEHNR and FQNEAQ (reference sequence). The trim removed 5 bases at V and 5 bases at J, leaving 15 bases unmatched. CDR3 size: 17 residues. The CDR3 sequence is CASSPRTGVRGWTEAFF. CDR3 nucleotides: TGTGCCAGCAGCCCACGGACAGGGGTAAGGGGCTGGACTGAAGCTTTCTTT. Filled out from reference TRBV7-9 and TRBJ1-1, the complete variable domain reads DTGVSQNPRHKITKRGQNVTFRCDPISEHNRLYWYRQTLGQGPEFLTYFQNEAQLEKSRLLSDRFSAERPKGSFSTLEIQRTEQGDSAMYLCASSPRTGVRGWTEAFFGQGTRLTVV.

This clone was seen a handful of times. The rearrangement links TRBV9 to TRBJ2-7, with D uncertain. The CDR3 has 13 amino acids. The germline gives CDR1 SGDLS, CDR2 YYNGEE. The ends were cut back, 3 bases at V and 5 bases at J, with 12 bases in the middle. CDR3: CASSDAPGDEQYF. CDR3 coding DNA: TGTGCCAGCAGCGATGCCCCAGGCGACGAGCAGTACTTC.

This clone was observed once. This chain joins TRBV7-6 and TRBJ1-4; TRBD1 agrees at 8 bases. The V gene's germline CDR1 is SGHVS and CDR2 FNYEAQ. V shed 5 bases, J shed 0 bases, and the junction held 2 bases outside the gene matches. CDR3 size: 15 residues. In DNA form, the CDR3 reads TGTGCCAGCAGCATGACAGGGGCAACTAATGAAAAACTGTTTTTT. Translating gives CASSMTGATNEKLFF.

The J gene is TRBJ2-3, the V gene TRBV29-1; D call uncertain. This CDR3 region has 13 residues. Germline CDR1 SQVTM, CDR2 ANQGSEA. V dropped 1 base and J dropped 2 bases, with 7 bases sitting between them. Here the CDR3 reads CSVEGLPTDTQYF. CDR3 in DNA: TGCAGCGTTGAAGGACTCCCCACAGATACGCAGTATTTT.